Below, 21 T cell receptor beta chains from the same sample are listed, as sequenced in a study of human T cells and chemical hapten exposure (dated by TCRdb to the early 2020s). During library preparation, unique molecular identifiers were attached to individual cDNA molecules so that TCRs could be counted quantitatively and reproducibly. TCRdb trimmed the raw reads at Q25, called clones with MiXCR and kept productive beta chains. Each record represents a unique CDR3 protein, reported with the most common genes and DNA among its rows. The table for this sample lists about 450 distinct CDR3 sequences; roughly 57% of them were counted only once. The ten top clones hold approximately 20% of the sample. Taken with the paper, the label for treatment or condition translates to: therapeutic diphenylcyclopropenone sensitization with weekly scalp DPC. Source: whole blood, taken before DPC sensitization or 2, 6, or about 24 weeks after (not recorded which). The receptor set was obtained from an adult with alopecia areata. Some clones in this sample may be carry-over from other donors' samples. This table probably holds off-target reads from a library built for another chain.

The chain has TRBV10-3 and TRBJ2-7; 9 bases map to TRBD1. The CDR3 has 14 amino acids. CDR1 and CDR2 from the germline V gene are ENHRY and SYGVKD. Unmatched junction bases numbered 8, after V lost 6 bases and J lost 5 bases. The CDR3 spells CAISEAGQGHEQYF. The CDR3 bases are TGTGCCATCAGCGAAGCGGGACAGGGTCACGAGCAGTACTTC.

This clonotype showed up just a few times. This chain connects TRBV12-3 or TRBV12-4 to TRBJ2-3; D is uncertain. V lost 2 bases to trimming and J lost 1 base, with 13 bases between them. The CDR3 consists of 16 residues. The CDR3 sequence is CASSLWSLQGTDTQYF. CDR3 sequence (DNA): TGTGCCAGCAGTTTATGGTCACTACAAGGCACAGATACGCAGTATTTT.

The chain links TRBV12-3 or TRBV12-4 to TRBJ1-3, with D hard to call. The CDR3 has 14 residues. Trimming removed 5 bases from V and 7 bases from J, with 15 bases in between. The CDR3 loop reads CASSSRGGQNTIYF. The CDR3 nucleotides read TGTGCCAGCAGTAGCCGGGGAGGTCAGAACACCATATATTTT.

This clonotype has a handful of counts. V gene TRBV13 combines with J gene TRBJ2-5; D is unresolved. Germline CDR1 reads PRHDT; CDR2 reads FYEKMQ (reference sequence). Between the trimmed V and J ends, which lost 1 base and 0 bases, there was a span of 9 bases. The length of the CDR3 is 15 residues. In DNA form, the CDR3 reads TGTGCCAGCAGCTTAGCCGTCGGGTACCAAGAGACCCAGTACTTC. Translated, it gives CASSLAVGYQETQYF.

The gene calls are TRBV11-2 and TRBJ2-7; D is undetermined. Trimming took 1 base from V and 3 from J, leaving 7 bases between them. The CDR3 is 13 amino acids. Looked up from germline, CDR1 is SGHAT and CDR2 is FQNNGV. The chain's CDR3 is CASSLGTGYEQYF. CDR3 bases: TGTGCCAGCAGCTTAGGGACGGGCTACGAGCAGTACTTC.

The chain combines TRBV5-1 with TRBJ2-7; a weak D match, TRBD2 (7 bases). The germline CDR1 and CDR2 sequences are SGHRS and YFSETQ. The CDR3 sequence is 15 residues long. The germline V and J ends were trimmed by 5 bases and 4 bases, with 19 bases remaining between them. In nucleotides, the CDR3 is TGCGCCAGCAGACGTGGGCCGCGGGGGCAGTACGAGCAGTACTTC. Translating it yields CASRRGPRGQYEQYF.

This clonotype came up a few times. The chain carries TRBV29-1 and TRBJ1-2; no clear D gene. The V and J ends lost 3 bases and 4 bases respectively, with 9 bases between them. This CDR3 comprises 12 residues. Germline V lookup: CDR1 SQVTM, CDR2 ANQGSEA. The CDR3 protein is CSVESLLYGYTF. The CDR3, as DNA: TGCAGCGTTGAGAGCCTCCTCTATGGCTACACCTTC.

The chain recombines TRBV5-6 with TRBJ2-7; D is ambiguous. Trimming removed 4 bases from V and 3 bases from J, with 8 bases in between. CDR3 size: 12 residues. CDR1 SGHDT and CDR2 YYEEEE come from the germline V gene. CDR3 sequence reads: CASSNDVYEQYF. DNA for the CDR3: TGTGCCAGCAGCAACGACGTCTACGAGCAGTACTTC.

This chain connects TRBV12-3 or TRBV12-4 to TRBJ2-5; tentative D call: TRBD2 (6 bases). V lost 6 bases and J 5 bases, leaving 13 bases between the germline ends. The CDR3 has 13 residues. The CDR3: CASRSTSRETQYF. The DNA of the CDR3 is TGTGCCAGCAGGTCTACTAGCCGGGAGACCCAGTACTTC.

This chain uses TRBV20-1 with TRBJ1-1; D call uncertain. The CDR3 has 15 residues. V gave up 3 bases and J gave up 4 bases, with 18 bases separating them. From germline, CDR1 is DFQATT and CDR2 SNEGSKA (reference sequence). The DNA of the CDR3 is TGCAGTGCTAGGCTTCGGGATCTTGGTGGCACTGAAGCTTTCTTT. Translated, it gives CSARLRDLGGTEAFF.

This clonotype was picked up a small number of times. The gene calls are TRBV7-6 and TRBJ2-7; TRBD1 might be the D (5 bases). The CDR3 length is 13 residues. V was shortened by 6 bases and J by 6 bases, with 15 bases between the two germline ends. From germline, CDR1 is SGHVS and CDR2 FNYEAQ. CDR3 sequence reads: CASSTSQGGEQYF. CDR3 DNA: TGTGCCAGCAGTACAAGTCAGGGTGGCGAGCAGTACTTC. Based on the CDR3 plus reference TRBV7-6 and TRBJ2-7, the full variable domain is GAGVSQSPRYKVTKRGQDVALRCDPISGHVSLYWYRQALGQGPEFLTYFNYEAQQDKSGLPNDRFSAERPEGSISTLTIQRTEQRDSAMYRCASSTSQGGEQYFGPGTRLTVT.

The rearrangement uses TRBV5-5 and TRBJ2-3, with a possible D match to TRBD1 (5 bases). Germline V gene lookup returns CDR1 SGHKS and CDR2 YYEKEE (reference sequence). V dropped 3 bases and J dropped 2 bases, with 10 bases sitting between them. This CDR3 has 14 residues. The CDR3 sequence is CASSSGQNTDTQYF. The CDR3 DNA sequence: TGTGCCAGCAGCTCAGGGCAGAACACAGATACGCAGTATTTT.

The chain joins TRBV29-1 to TRBJ1-1; D perhaps matches TRBD1 (5 bases). Germline CDR1 SQVTM, CDR2 ANQGSEA. Trimming stripped 4 bases from V and 6 bases from J, with 9 bases between. The CDR3 runs 11 residues. The CDR3 DNA reads TGCAGCGTTGCGAGGGGAGCTGAAGCTTTCTTT. Translation gives CSVARGAEAFF.

The chain employs TRBV20-1 and TRBJ2-7, with D hard to call. The germline CDR1 and CDR2 sequences are DFQATT and SNEGSKA (reference sequence). CDR3 length: 16 amino acids. V was pared by 3 bases and J by 2 bases, with 20 bases between. CDR3 nucleotide sequence: TGCAGTGCTAGTTACGACCCCCGGAGTGAGGCCTACGAGCAGTACTTC. It yields the protein CSASYDPRSEAYEQYF.

The chain couples TRBV20-1 to TRBJ2-5, with 8 bases that match TRBD2. With 1 base clipped from V and 7 bases from J, the junction kept 5 bases outside the gene matches. Germline V gene sequence: CDR1 DFQATT, CDR2 SNEGSKA (reference sequence). This CDR3 comprises 13 residues. The CDR3 region has the DNA TGCAGTGCTAGAGGCGGGAGGACGGGGACCCAGTACTTC. It codes for CSARGGRTGTQYF.

This chain uses TRBV15 with TRBJ2-3; 9 bases are a match to TRBD2. The CDR3 is 14 amino acids. Trimming took 4 bases from V and 6 from J; bases not matched to a gene: 5. Per the germline V gene, CDR1 is LNHNV and CDR2 is YYDKDF (reference sequence). For the CDR3, the DNA is TGTGCCACCAGCACTCTAGCGGGGACCGATACGCAGTATTTT. Its translation: CATSTLAGTDTQYF.

This clonotype is a singleton in its sample. The CDR3 nucleotides are TGTGCCAGCAGTAGCGCCGACAGACCGAACACCGGGGAGCTGTTTTTT. The encoded protein is CASSSADRPNTGELFF. V is TRBV6-4 and J is TRBJ2-2, with a tentative D call TRBD1 (5 bases). V was trimmed by 5 bases and J by 0 bases, leaving 13 bases between them. CDR1 MRHNA and CDR2 SNTAGT come from the germline V gene. This CDR3 spans 16 amino acids.

The J gene is TRBJ2-4, the V gene TRBV2, with 9 bases aligning to TRBD1. The CDR3 length is 15 residues. Germline CDR1 is SNHLY and CDR2 is FYNNEI. With 6 bases clipped from V and 4 bases from J, the junction kept 7 bases outside the gene matches. The CDR3 protein is CASRKQGALKNIQYF. As DNA, the CDR3 is TGTGCCAGCAGGAAACAGGGGGCGCTGAAAAACATTCAGTACTTC. The entire variable domain, with the rest obtained from reference TRBV2 and TRBJ2-4, is as follows: EPEVTQTPSHQVTQMGQEVILRCVPISNHLYFYWYRQILGQKVEFLVSFYNNEISEKSEIFDDQFSVERPDGSNFTLKIRSTKLEDSAMYFCASRKQGALKNIQYFGAGTRLSVL.

The chain joins TRBV21-1 to TRBJ2-7; TRBD1 reflects the table's D call only, with no check against the DNA. TRBV21-1 is marked as a pseudogene. This CDR3 region has 11 residues. DNA for the CDR3: TGTGCCAGCGCGGGGGACTACGAGCAGTACTTC. Translated, it gives CASAGDYEQYF.

This chain joins TRBV7-6 and TRBJ1-1; D might be TRBD1 (6 bases). This CDR3 comprises 16 residues. The V end lost 1 base, the J end lost 3 bases, and 15 bases lay between the germline ends. The germline V gene encodes CDR1 SGHVS and CDR2 FNYEAQ. The CDR3 nucleotides read TGTGCCAGCAGCTTAGTTTCGTTCAGGGGTGACACTGAAGCTTTCTTT. It encodes CASSLVSFRGDTEAFF.

The chain is built from TRBV24-1 and TRBJ2-3; weak D call: TRBD1 (5 bases). From germline, CDR1 is KGHDR and CDR2 SFDVKD. The CDR3 spans 16 residues. The V end was cut by 2 bases, the J end by 1 base, with 12 bases between. The CDR3 DNA reads as TGTGCCACCAGTGATTATAGGGGCGATGGCACAGATACGCAGTATTTT. Amino acids: CATSDYRGDGTDTQYF.